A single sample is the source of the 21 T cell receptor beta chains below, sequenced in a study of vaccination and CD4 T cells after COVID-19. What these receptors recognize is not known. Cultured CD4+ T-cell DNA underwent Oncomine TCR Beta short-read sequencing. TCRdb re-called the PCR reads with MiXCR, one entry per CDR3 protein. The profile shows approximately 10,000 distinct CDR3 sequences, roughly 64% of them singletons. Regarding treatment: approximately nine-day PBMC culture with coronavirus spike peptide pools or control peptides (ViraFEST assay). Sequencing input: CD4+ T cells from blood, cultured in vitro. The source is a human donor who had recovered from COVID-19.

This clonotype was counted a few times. DNA for the CDR3: TGTGCCAGCAGTTACTCGACGGACAGGGCCTACAATGAGCAGTTCTTC. It translates to CASSYSTDRAYNEQFF. The chain employs TRBV6-5 and TRBJ2-1; the match to TRBD1 covers 8 bases. J was trimmed by 2 bases and V by 0 bases; bases with no gene match: 3. Germline loops: CDR1 MNHEY, CDR2 SVGAGI. This CDR3 is 16 amino acids long.

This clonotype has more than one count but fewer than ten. In DNA, the CDR3 is TGTGCCAGCAGAGTATCGGCGACCTATGGCTACACCTTC. Protein: CASRVSATYGYTF. The chain is built from TRBV6-1 and TRBJ1-2; D gene ambiguous. The CDR3 runs 13 residues. Trimming shortened V by 6 bases and J by 4 bases, and 12 bases separated the two germline ends. Germline-derived CDR1 and CDR2 are MNHNS and SASEGT.

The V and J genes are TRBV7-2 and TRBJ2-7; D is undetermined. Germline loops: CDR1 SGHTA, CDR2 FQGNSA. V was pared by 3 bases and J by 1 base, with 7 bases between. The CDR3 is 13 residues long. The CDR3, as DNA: TGTGCCAGCAGCTTTGGGCGTTCCTACGAGCAGTACTTC. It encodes CASSFGRSYEQYF. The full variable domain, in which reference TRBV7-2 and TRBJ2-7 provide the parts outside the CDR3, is GAGVSQSPSNKVTEKGKDVELRCDPISGHTALYWYRQSLGQGLEFLIYFQGNSAPDKSGLPSDRFSAERTGGSVSTLTIQRTQQEDSAVYLCASSFGRSYEQYFGPGTRLTVT.

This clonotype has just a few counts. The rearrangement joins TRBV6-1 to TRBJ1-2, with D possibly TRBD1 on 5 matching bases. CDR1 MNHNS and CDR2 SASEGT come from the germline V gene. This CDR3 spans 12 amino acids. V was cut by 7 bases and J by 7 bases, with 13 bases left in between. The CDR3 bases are TGTGCCAGCACTCCTGCAAGGGGTGGCTACACCTTC. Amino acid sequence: CASTPARGGYTF.

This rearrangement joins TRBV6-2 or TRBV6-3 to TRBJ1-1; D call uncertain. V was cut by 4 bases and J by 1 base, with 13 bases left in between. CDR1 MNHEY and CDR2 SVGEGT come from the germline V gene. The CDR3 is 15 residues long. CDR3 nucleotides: TGTGCCAGCAGTTCACAAAGGGCCACGAACACTGAAGCTTTCTTT. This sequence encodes CASSSQRATNTEAFF.

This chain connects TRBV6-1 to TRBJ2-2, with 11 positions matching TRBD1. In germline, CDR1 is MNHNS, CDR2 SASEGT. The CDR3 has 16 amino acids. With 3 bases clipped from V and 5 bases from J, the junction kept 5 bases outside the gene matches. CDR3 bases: TGTGCCAGCAGTGAGCGGGACAGGGGGAGAACCGGGGAGCTGTTTTTT. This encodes CASSERDRGRTGELFF.

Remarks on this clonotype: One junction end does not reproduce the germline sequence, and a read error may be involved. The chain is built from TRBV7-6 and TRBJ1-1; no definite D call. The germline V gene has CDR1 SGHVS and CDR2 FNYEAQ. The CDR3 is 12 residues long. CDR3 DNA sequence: TGTGTCAGCAGCTCCCCCCTCGGGGTTGCTTTCTTT. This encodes CVSSSPLGVAFF.

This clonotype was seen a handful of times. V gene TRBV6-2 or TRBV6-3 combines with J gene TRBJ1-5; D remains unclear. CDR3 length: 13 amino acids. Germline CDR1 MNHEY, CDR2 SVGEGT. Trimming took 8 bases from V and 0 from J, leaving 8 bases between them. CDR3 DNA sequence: TGTGCCAGCTCAGATTATAGCAATCAGCCCCAGCATTTT. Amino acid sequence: CASSDYSNQPQHF.

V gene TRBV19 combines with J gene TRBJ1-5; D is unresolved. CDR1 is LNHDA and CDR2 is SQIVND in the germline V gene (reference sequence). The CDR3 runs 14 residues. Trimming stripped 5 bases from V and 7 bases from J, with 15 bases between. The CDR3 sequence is CASSPLGVGQPQHF. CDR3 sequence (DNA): TGTGCCAGTAGTCCCTTGGGAGTAGGGCAGCCCCAGCATTTT.

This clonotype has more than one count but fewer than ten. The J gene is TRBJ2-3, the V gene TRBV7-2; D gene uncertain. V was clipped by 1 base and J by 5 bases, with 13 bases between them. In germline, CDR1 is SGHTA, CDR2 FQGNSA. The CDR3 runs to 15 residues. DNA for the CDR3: TGTGCCAGCAGCTTAGACGGAAGACGGCAAGATACGCAGTATTTT. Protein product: CASSLDGRRQDTQYF.

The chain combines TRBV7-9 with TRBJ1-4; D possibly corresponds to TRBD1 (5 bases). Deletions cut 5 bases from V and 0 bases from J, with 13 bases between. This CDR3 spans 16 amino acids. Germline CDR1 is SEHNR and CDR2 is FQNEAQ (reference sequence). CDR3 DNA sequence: TGTGCCAGCAGCCAACGGGGCTGGGCAACTAATGAAAAACTGTTTTTT. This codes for CASSQRGWATNEKLFF.

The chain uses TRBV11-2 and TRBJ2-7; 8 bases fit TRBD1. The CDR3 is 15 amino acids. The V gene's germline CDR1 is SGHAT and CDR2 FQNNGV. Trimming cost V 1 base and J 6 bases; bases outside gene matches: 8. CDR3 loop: CASSLVSRGRGEQYF. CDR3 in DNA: TGTGCCAGCAGCTTAGTTTCCAGGGGGCGAGGCGAGCAGTACTTC.

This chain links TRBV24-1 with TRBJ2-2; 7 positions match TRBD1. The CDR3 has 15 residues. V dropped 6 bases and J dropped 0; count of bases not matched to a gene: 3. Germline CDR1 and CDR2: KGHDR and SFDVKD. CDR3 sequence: CATSRDRANTGELFF. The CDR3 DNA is TGTGCCACCAGTAGGGACAGAGCGAACACCGGGGAGCTGTTTTTT.

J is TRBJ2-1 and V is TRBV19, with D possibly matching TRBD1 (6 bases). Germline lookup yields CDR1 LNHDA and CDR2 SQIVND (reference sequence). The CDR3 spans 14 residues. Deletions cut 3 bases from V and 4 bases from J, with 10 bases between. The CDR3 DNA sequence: TGTGCCAGTAGTATCAGGGGCACTTACAATGAGCAGTTCTTC. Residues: CASSIRGTYNEQFF.

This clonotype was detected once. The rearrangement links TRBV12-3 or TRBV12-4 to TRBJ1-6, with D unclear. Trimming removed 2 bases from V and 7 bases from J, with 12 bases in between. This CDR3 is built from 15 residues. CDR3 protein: CASSLRAPGNSPLHF. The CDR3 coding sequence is TGTGCCAGCAGTTTACGGGCCCCGGGGAATTCACCCCTCCACTTT.

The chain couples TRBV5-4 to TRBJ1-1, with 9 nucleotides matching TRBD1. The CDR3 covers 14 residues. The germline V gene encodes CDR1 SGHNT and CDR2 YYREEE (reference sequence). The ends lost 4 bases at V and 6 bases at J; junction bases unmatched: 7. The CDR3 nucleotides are TGTGCCAGCAGCCTAGGACAGGGGAGAGCTGAAGCTTTCTTT. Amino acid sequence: CASSLGQGRAEAFF.

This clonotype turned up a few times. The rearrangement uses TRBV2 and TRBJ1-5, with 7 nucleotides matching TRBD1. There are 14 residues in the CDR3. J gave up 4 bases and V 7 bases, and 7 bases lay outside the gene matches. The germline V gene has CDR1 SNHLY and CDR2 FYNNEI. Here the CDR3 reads CASIRDRSNQPQHF. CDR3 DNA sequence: TGTGCCAGCATTCGGGACAGATCAAATCAGCCCCAGCATTTT.

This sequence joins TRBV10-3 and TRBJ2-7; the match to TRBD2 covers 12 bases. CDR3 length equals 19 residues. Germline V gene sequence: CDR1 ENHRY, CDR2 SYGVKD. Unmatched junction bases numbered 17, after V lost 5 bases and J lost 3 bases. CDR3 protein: CAISSRGFGTSGSHYEQYF. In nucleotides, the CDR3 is TGTGCCATCAGTTCCCGGGGCTTCGGGACTAGCGGGTCTCACTACGAGCAGTACTTC.

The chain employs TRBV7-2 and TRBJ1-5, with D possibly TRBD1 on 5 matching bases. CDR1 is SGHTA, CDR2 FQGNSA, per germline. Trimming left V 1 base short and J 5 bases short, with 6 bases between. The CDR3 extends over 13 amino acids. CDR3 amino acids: CASSLGTYQPQHF. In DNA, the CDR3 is TGTGCCAGCAGCTTAGGGACATATCAGCCCCAGCATTTT.

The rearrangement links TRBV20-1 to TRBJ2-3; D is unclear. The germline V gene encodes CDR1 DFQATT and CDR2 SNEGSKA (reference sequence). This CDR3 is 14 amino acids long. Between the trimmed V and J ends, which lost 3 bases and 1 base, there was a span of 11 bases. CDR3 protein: CSASPGWGTDTQYF. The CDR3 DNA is TGCAGTGCTAGCCCCGGTTGGGGCACAGATACGCAGTATTTT.

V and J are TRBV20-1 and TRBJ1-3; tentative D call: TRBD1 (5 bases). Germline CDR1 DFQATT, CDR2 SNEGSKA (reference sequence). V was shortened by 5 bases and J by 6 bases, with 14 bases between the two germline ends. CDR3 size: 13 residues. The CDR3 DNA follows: TGCAGTGCTCTCTCCGGGACGGAAAACACCATATATTTT. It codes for CSALSGTENTIYF.